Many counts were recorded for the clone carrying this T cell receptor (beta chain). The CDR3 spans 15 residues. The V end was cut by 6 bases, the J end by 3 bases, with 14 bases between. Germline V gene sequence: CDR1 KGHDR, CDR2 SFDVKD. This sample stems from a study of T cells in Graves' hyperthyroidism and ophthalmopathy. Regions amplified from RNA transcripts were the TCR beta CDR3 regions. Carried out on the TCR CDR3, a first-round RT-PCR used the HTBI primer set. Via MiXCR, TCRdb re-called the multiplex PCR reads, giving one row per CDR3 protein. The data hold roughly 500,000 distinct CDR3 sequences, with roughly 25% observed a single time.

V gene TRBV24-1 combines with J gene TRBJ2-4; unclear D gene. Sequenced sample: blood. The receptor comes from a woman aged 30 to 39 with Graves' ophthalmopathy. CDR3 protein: CATSKVSDGKNIQYF. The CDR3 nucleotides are TGTGCCACCAGTAAGGTTTCCGATGGCAAAAACATTCAGTACTTC.